What follows are 9 T cell receptor beta chains derived from one specimen sequenced in a study of cytomegalovirus exposure and HLA in healthy donors. PCR was performed using 60 Vbeta and 13 Jbeta primers. The protocol was immunoSEQ multiplex PCR, while the TCRdb copy is restricted to in-frame clones and leaves out a portion. The table includes 170,000 or so clones, 77% detected once. Input material: PBMCs. The receptors were sampled from a woman aged 25-40 years in good health and CMV-seronegative.

This clone was counted a single time. J is TRBJ1-5 and V is TRBV18; D is perhaps TRBD1 (6 bases). The V and J ends lost 5 bases and 7 bases respectively, with 15 bases between them. The CDR3 runs to 14 residues. Germline CDR1 reads KGHSH; CDR2 reads LQKENI. CDR3 nucleotides: TGTGCCAGCTCAGAACAGGGTAGGGACCAGCCCCAGCATTTT. This codes for CASSEQGRDQPQHF.

The rearrangement joins TRBV14 to TRBJ2-3; 7 positions agree with TRBD2. Germline V gives CDR1 SGHDN, CDR2 FVKESK. The CDR3 consists of 16 residues. J was trimmed by 3 bases and V by 4 bases; bases with no gene match: 10. CDR3 sequence: CASSPLTSKLTDTQYF. CDR3 DNA: TGTGCCAGCAGCCCCTTGACTAGCAAACTGACAGATACGCAGTATTTT.

This clone was seen more than once but under ten times. V is TRBV6-1 and J is TRBJ2-2; 8 bases are a match to TRBD2. The CDR3 is made up of 15 amino acids. Looked up from germline, CDR1 is MNHNS and CDR2 is SASEGT. J lost 5 bases, V lost 7 bases, and 9 bases had no gene match. The chain's CDR3 is CASIPGTRGTGELFF. In nucleotides, the CDR3 is TGTGCCAGCATTCCCGGGACTAGGGGGACCGGGGAGCTGTTTTTT.

J is TRBJ1-6 and V is TRBV28, with D unresolved. Looked up from germline, CDR1 is MDHEN and CDR2 is SYDVKM. V dropped 4 bases and J dropped 6 bases, with 13 bases sitting between them. The CDR3 is 15 amino acids. This CDR3 is CASSSLRETNSPLHF. DNA for the CDR3: TGTGCCAGCAGTTCCCTCCGGGAGACTAATTCACCCCTCCACTTT.

This clone was seen a few times. The chain has TRBV19 and TRBJ1-3, with D possibly being TRBD1 (6 bases). Looked up from germline, CDR1 is LNHDA and CDR2 is SQIVND (reference sequence). This CDR3 has 15 residues. The germline V and J ends were trimmed by 4 bases and 4 bases, with 14 bases remaining between them. The DNA of the CDR3 is TGTGCCAGTAGTACAACAGGGACGTACGGAAACACCATATATTTT. Translated: CASSTTGTYGNTIYF. The full variable domain, rest sourced from reference TRBV19 and TRBJ1-3, is DGGITQSPKYLFRKEGQNVTLSCEQNLNHDAMYWYRQDPGQGLRLIYYSQIVNDFQKGDIAEGYSVSREKKESFPLTVTSAQKNPTAFYLCASSTTGTYGNTIYFGEGSWLTVV.

This chain connects TRBV20-1 to TRBJ2-5; D is uncertain. The CDR3 extends over 10 amino acids. The germline CDR1 and CDR2 sequences are DFQATT and SNEGSKA (reference sequence). V lost 4 bases and J lost 2, with 2 bases in between. CDR3 residues: CSATQETQYF. CDR3 sequence (DNA): TGCAGTGCTACACAAGAGACCCAGTACTTC.

This chain links TRBV27 with TRBJ1-2; 7 bases are shared with TRBD1. This CDR3 has 14 amino acids. From germline, CDR1 is MNHEY and CDR2 SMNVEV (reference sequence). The ends lost 8 bases at V and 7 bases at J; junction bases unmatched: 13. The CDR3 sequence: CASRPQTGTRGYTF. In DNA form, the CDR3 reads TGTGCCAGCCGCCCACAGACAGGGACGCGTGGCTACACCTTC.

The CDR3 DNA sequence: TGTGCCAGCATCTCACCAACACTGGGGGGTTACAATGAGCAGTTCTTC. Protein: CASISPTLGGYNEQFF. The chain recombines TRBV27 with TRBJ2-1, with D perhaps matching TRBD2 (6 bases). Trimming shortened V by 7 bases and J by 4 bases, and 20 bases separated the two germline ends. The germline gives CDR1 MNHEY, CDR2 SMNVEV (reference sequence). The CDR3 has 16 amino acids.

This clone was seen a handful of times. The rearrangement links TRBV9 to TRBJ1-1; no firm D call. This CDR3 is built from 14 residues. CDR1 and CDR2 from the germline V gene are SGDLS and YYNGEE. The V end was cut by 2 bases, the J end by 1 base, with 9 bases between. The CDR3 reads CASSVDWRNTEAFF. CDR3 nucleotide sequence: TGTGCCAGCAGCGTCGATTGGAGGAACACTGAAGCTTTCTTT.